Reported below is one TCR beta chain. Its matching antigen is unknown. The repertoire was sequenced with immunoSEQ multiplex PCR; TCRdb's copy has only in-frame clones and lacks some. The data show over 45,000 clones, around nine tenths seen once. The trim removed 4 bases at V and 4 bases at J, leaving 5 bases unmatched. Germline V gene lookup returns CDR1 MGHRA and CDR2 YSYEKL. The CDR3 runs 14 residues. The data are from a study of OX40 agonist ivuxolimab in advanced cancers. Across the whole study: Those enrolled were roughly 85% male, with a mean age of around 60 years and ages from about 20 to 80. The study, taken as a whole, reports: Antigen targets of the expanded peripheral T cells went undetermined. Clonal expansion was among the lowest in partial responders at 0.1-3.0 mg/kg, especially CD8+. A proportion of nonresponders additionally exhibited low normalized T-cell clonal expansion.

This TCR came from an adult with an advanced solid tumor such as melanoma, head and neck, liver or kidney cancer. Sequenced here: CD4+ or CD8+ T cells sorted from blood, sampled in a trial of the OX40 agonist ivuxolimab. The chain carries TRBV4-1 and TRBJ2-7, with TRBD1 identical over 9 bases. CDR3 in DNA: TGCGCCAGCAGCCCGGGACAGGGTAAATACGAGCAGTACTTC. Translation: CASSPGQGKYEQYF.